These 26 T cell receptor beta chains were sequenced from one sample in a study of Graves' ophthalmopathy and Graves' hyperthyroidism. Transcripts of RNA were the source for amplifying TCR beta CDR3 regions. HTBI-primed first-round RT-PCR preceded second-round multiplex PCR. TCRdb ran MiXCR on the multiplex PCR reads and lists one entry per CDR3 protein. The table lists about 740,000 distinct CDR3 sequences, 40% of them singletons, with 40% to 55% in the top ten. Sequences were obtained from peripheral blood. These receptors all stem from an adult man with Graves' ophthalmopathy.

Regarding this clonotype: This clone may be a read error of a much larger clone one base away. The CDR3 carries no conserved terminal phenylalanine or tryptophan, so it likely arises from a read error. The chain uses TRBV2 and TRBJ1-1; unclear D gene. V was shortened by 7 bases and J by 11 bases, with 17 bases between the two germline ends. The CDR3 consists of 12 residues. Germline CDR1 reads SNHLY; CDR2 reads FYNNEI. The CDR3: CASINRGGWAFL. The DNA of the CDR3 is TGTGCCAGCATTAACCGGGGTGGGTGGGCTTTCCTT.

This clonotype was picked up a small number of times. The chain joins TRBV5-6 to TRBJ1-1; tentatively, D is TRBD1 (5 bases). Trimming took off 4 bases at V and 0 bases at J, with 13 bases between the two ends. The CDR3 has 15 amino acids. CDR1 is SGHDT, CDR2 YYEEEE, per germline. The CDR3 here is CASSNGGIVNTEAFF. CDR3 coding DNA: TGTGCCAGCAGCAACGGGGGGATCGTGAACACTGAAGCTTTCTTT.

This clonotype has at least ten counts. The V and J genes are TRBV5-1 and TRBJ2-5; 7 bases align to TRBD1. Per the germline V gene, CDR1 is SGHRS and CDR2 is YFSETQ. The CDR3 spans 13 residues. The V gene end was trimmed by 4 bases and the J gene end by 5 bases; junction bases not matched to a gene: 5. The CDR3 spells CASSPDRVETQYF. For the CDR3, the DNA is TGCGCCAGCAGCCCCGACAGGGTGGAGACCCAGTACTTC.

This clonotype has more than one count but fewer than ten. The chain has TRBV6-1 and TRBJ2-7, with TRBD2 matching 7 bases. The V segment lost 5 bases and the J segment 1 base; nucleotides outside the gene matches: 8. In germline, CDR1 is MNHNS, CDR2 SASEGT. This CDR3 is built from 15 residues. The CDR3 DNA is TGTGCCAGCAGTTACCGGGCTAGCGGATCCTACGAGCAGTACTTC. Translation gives CASSYRASGSYEQYF.

The V call is TRBV2, the J call TRBJ1-6; D not resolved. The length of the CDR3 is 13 residues. CDR1 is SNHLY, CDR2 FYNNEI, per germline. Trimming pared 0 bases from V and 9 bases from J, leaving 6 bases between. This CDR3 is CASSEAEGSPLHF. In DNA, the CDR3 is TGTGCCAGCAGTGAAGCCGAAGGTTCACCCCTCCACTTT.

This clonotype was seen a handful of times. The V gene is TRBV7-9, the J gene TRBJ1-1, with TRBD1 as a possible D gene (5 bases). The CDR3 extends over 15 amino acids. CDR1 is SEHNR, CDR2 FQNEAQ, per germline (reference sequence). V lost 1 base to trimming and J lost 1 base, with 10 bases between them. In DNA, the CDR3 is TGTGCCAGCAGCTTAGTCCCGGGGCGGAACACTGAAGCTTTCTTT. Its protein is CASSLVPGRNTEAFF.

The CDR3, as DNA: TGTGCCAGCAGCGAAAAAGTGCCCCAAGCTTTCTTT. Translating it yields CASSEKVPQAFF. The rearrangement links TRBV7-9 to TRBJ1-1; D is unresolved. The V gene's germline CDR1 is SEHNR and CDR2 FQNEAQ (reference sequence). This CDR3 has 12 residues. V was shortened by 5 bases and J by 9 bases, with 13 bases between the two germline ends. Supplemented by reference TRBV7-9 and TRBJ1-1, the full variable domain reads DTGVSQNPRHKITKRGQNVTFRCDPISEHNRLYWYRQTLGQGPEFLTYFQNEAQLEKSRLLSDRFSAERPKGSFSTLEIQRTEQGDSAMYLCASSEKVPQAFFGQGTRLTVV.

The V gene is TRBV10-3, the J gene TRBJ1-2; tentatively, D is TRBD1 (5 bases). This CDR3 comprises 17 residues. V shed 0 bases and J shed 4 bases, with 18 bases lying between them. Per germline, CDR1 ENHRY and CDR2 SYGVKD. CDR3 nucleotide sequence: TGTGCCATCAGTGAGTCCGGGGACCGTACCAAATTCTATGGCTACACCTTC. It is translated as CAISESGDRTKFYGYTF.

This clonotype came up many times. The chain links TRBV7-3 to TRBJ2-5; TRBD1 agrees at 7 bases. This CDR3 contains 13 residues. J was trimmed by 5 bases and V by 7 bases; bases with no gene match: 7. The V gene's germline CDR1 is SGHTA and CDR2 FQGTGA. The chain's CDR3 is CASTKGAEETQYF. CDR3 sequence (DNA): TGTGCCAGCACAAAGGGGGCGGAGGAGACCCAGTACTTC.

A few counts support this clonotype. The rearrangement uses TRBV6-6 and TRBJ2-7, with D perhaps TRBD2 (5 bases). Germline V lookup: CDR1 MNHNY, CDR2 SVGAGI (reference sequence). Trimming removed 6 bases from V and 3 bases from J, with 18 bases in between. The length of the CDR3 is 15 residues. The CDR3 spells CASSRGRRIDYEQYF. The DNA for the CDR3 is TGTGCCAGCAGCCGAGGACGGAGGATAGACTACGAGCAGTACTTC.

Concerning this clonotype itself: The junction departs from germline at one end; a sequencing error may be responsible. The chain combines TRBV19 with TRBJ1-5; maybe TRBD1 (5 bases). The CDR3 spans 16 residues. CDR1 is LNHDA and CDR2 is SQIVND in the germline V gene (reference sequence). This chain's CDR3 is CASSKGNRQANRPQHF. CDR3 nucleotides: TGTGCCAGTAGTAAGGGTAACAGGCAAGCCAATCGGCCCCAGCATTTT.

This clonotype was counted once. The chain employs TRBV29-1 and TRBJ1-1; tentatively, D is TRBD1 (5 bases). The CDR3 extends over 15 amino acids. Germline CDR1 and CDR2: SQVTM and ANQGSEA. Trimming removed 6 bases at V and 6 bases at J, with 23 bases between. CDR3: CSVVPGRRQGAEAFF. The CDR3 DNA reads as TGCAGCGTAGTACCAGGGAGGAGGCAGGGAGCTGAAGCTTTCTTT.

The rearrangement links TRBV25-1 to TRBJ1-2; D is perhaps TRBD1 (6 bases). The CDR3 has 15 amino acids. The germline V gene has CDR1 MGHDK and CDR2 SYGVNS. V was clipped by 6 bases and J by 0 bases, with 14 bases between them. In nucleotides, the CDR3 is TGTGCCAGCAGCCAATTGACAGGAGCTAACTATGGCTACACCTTC. Translation: CASSQLTGANYGYTF.

This clonotype was seen at least ten times. V is TRBV25-1 and J is TRBJ2-2, with 9 nucleotides matching TRBD1. CDR3 size: 17 residues. Germline CDR1 is MGHDK and CDR2 is SYGVNS. The V and J ends lost 8 bases and 4 bases, in that order; junction bases with no gene match: 14. This CDR3 is CASGGPGQGVGTGELFF. CDR3 coding DNA: TGTGCCAGCGGGGGCCCGGGACAGGGAGTCGGCACCGGGGAGCTGTTTTTT. Full variable domain (outside the CDR3, taken from reference TRBV25-1 and TRBJ2-2): EADIYQTPRYLVIGTGKKITLECSQTMGHDKMYWYQQDPGMELHLIHYSYGVNSTEKGDLSSESTVSRIRTEHFPLTLESARPSHTSQYLCASGGPGQGVGTGELFFGEGSRLTVL.

This sequence joins TRBV25-1 and TRBJ2-7; 12 nucleotides agree with TRBD1. The CDR3 totals 15 residues. The V gene end was trimmed by 3 bases and the J gene end by 3 bases; junction bases not matched to a gene: 3. CDR1 is MGHDK and CDR2 is SYGVNS in the germline V gene. CDR3 amino acids: CASSDGTGGGYEQYF. CDR3 DNA: TGTGCCAGCAGTGACGGGACAGGGGGCGGCTACGAGCAGTACTTC.

This clonotype was observed at least ten times. The V call is TRBV20-1, the J call TRBJ1-1, with D possibly TRBD1 on 5 matching bases. The CDR3 extends over 12 amino acids. Trimming left V 1 base short and J 8 bases short, with 11 bases between. Looked up from germline, CDR1 is DFQATT and CDR2 is SNEGSKA (reference sequence). In nucleotides, the CDR3 is TGCAGTGCTAGAGTTCACGGGGCGGAAGCTTTCTTT. It encodes CSARVHGAEAFF.

The sample holds a few counts of this clonotype. V and J are TRBV12-3 or TRBV12-4 and TRBJ2-5, with 11 positions matching TRBD2. V lost 6 bases and J lost 4; bases outside the gene matches: 7. There are 15 residues in the CDR3. The CDR3 loop is CASRKVAGGPETQYF. Here the CDR3 DNA reads TGTGCCAGCAGAAAAGTAGCGGGGGGGCCAGAGACCCAGTACTTC.

CDR3 nucleotides: TGTGCCAGCAGCTCGACAGTTCGGGATGAAAAACTGTTTTTT. The encoded protein is CASSSTVRDEKLFF. The V and J genes are TRBV25-1 and TRBJ1-4; perhaps TRBD1 as D (5 bases). The V end lost 6 bases, the J end lost 6 bases, and 14 bases lay between the germline ends. CDR1 is MGHDK and CDR2 is SYGVNS in the germline V gene. The CDR3 totals 14 residues.

This chain links TRBV20-1 with TRBJ1-2, with 9 positions matching TRBD1. The CDR3 is 12 residues long. Germline V CDR1 and CDR2: DFQATT, SNEGSKA (reference sequence). The V and J ends lost 2 bases and 11 bases, in that order; junction bases with no gene match: 6. The CDR3: CSARSTGGGYTF. The CDR3 DNA sequence: TGCAGTGCTAGATCGACAGGGGGAGGATACACCTTC.

This clonotype was observed a few times. The V call is TRBV10-2, the J call TRBJ2-7; D ambiguous. Per the germline V gene, CDR1 is WSHSY and CDR2 is SAAADI. The length of the CDR3 is 14 residues. V shed 0 bases and J shed 2 bases, with 8 bases lying between them. CDR3 residues: CASSESSAAYEQYF. The CDR3 DNA follows: TGCGCCAGCAGTGAGTCGTCGGCAGCCTACGAGCAGTACTTC.

This clonotype was seen a handful of times. V usage is TRBV10-3 and J usage is TRBJ1-1; a weak D match, TRBD1 (6 bases). The germline gives CDR1 ENHRY, CDR2 SYGVKD. This CDR3 has 14 amino acids. The V and J ends lost 10 bases and 0 bases respectively, with 15 bases between them. The CDR3 reads CASNLGQMNTEAFF. Written as DNA, the CDR3 is TGTGCCAGCAACCTTGGACAGATGAACACTGAAGCTTTCTTT.

This clonotype was seen many times. The gene calls are TRBV7-2 and TRBJ1-2; a possible D gene is TRBD1 (5 bases). The V and J ends lost 3 bases and 4 bases respectively, with 9 bases between them. This CDR3 has 13 residues. Per the germline V gene, CDR1 is SGHTA and CDR2 is FQGNSA. CDR3 in DNA: TGTGCCAGCAGCTTCGACAGAGTCTATGGCTACACCTTC. This codes for CASSFDRVYGYTF. Drawing the rest from reference TRBV7-2 and TRBJ1-2, the complete variable domain is GAGVSQSPSNKVTEKGKDVELRCDPISGHTALYWYRQSLGQGLEFLIYFQGNSAPDKSGLPSDRFSAERTGGSVSTLTIQRTQQEDSAVYLCASSFDRVYGYTFGSGTRLTVV.

Comment on this clonotype: Without the conserved terminal phenylalanine or tryptophan, this CDR3 likely stems from a read error. This chain joins TRBV14 and TRBJ1-2; no reliable D call. V lost 0 bases and J 4 bases, leaving 9 bases between the germline ends. This CDR3 is built from 14 residues. The germline CDR1 and CDR2 sequences are SGHDN and FVKESK. The CDR3, as DNA: TGTGCCAGCAGCCAAGATTTGCTAGGCTATGGCTACACCCTC. It encodes CASSQDLLGYGYTL.

The V and J genes are TRBV10-3 and TRBJ2-5; TRBD1 might be the D (6 bases). CDR1 ENHRY and CDR2 SYGVKD come from the germline V gene. V lost 2 bases, J lost 11 bases, and 6 bases lay in between. CDR3 size: 10 residues. CDR3 sequence (DNA): TGTGCCATCAGTGAGGGGACACAGTACTTC. This encodes CAISEGTQYF.

The CDR3 DNA reads as TGTGCCAGCAGTCCGTGGACAGCCCACAAGGAGCAGTACTTC. Translation: CASSPWTAHKEQYF. The chain couples TRBV2 to TRBJ2-7, with D maybe TRBD1 (6 bases). The germline V gene has CDR1 SNHLY and CDR2 FYNNEI. Trimming pared 5 bases from V and 7 bases from J, leaving 18 bases between. This CDR3 is 14 amino acids long.

This clonotype was counted between two and nine times. The chain recombines TRBV10-3 with TRBJ2-3; possibly TRBD2 for D (6 bases). Per germline, CDR1 ENHRY and CDR2 SYGVKD. The ends were cut back, 8 bases at V and 0 bases at J, with 15 bases in the middle. The length of the CDR3 is 15 residues. The CDR3, as DNA: TGTGCCATCTCTTTTAGCGGAGATAGCACAGATACGCAGTATTTT. Its translation: CAISFSGDSTDTQYF.